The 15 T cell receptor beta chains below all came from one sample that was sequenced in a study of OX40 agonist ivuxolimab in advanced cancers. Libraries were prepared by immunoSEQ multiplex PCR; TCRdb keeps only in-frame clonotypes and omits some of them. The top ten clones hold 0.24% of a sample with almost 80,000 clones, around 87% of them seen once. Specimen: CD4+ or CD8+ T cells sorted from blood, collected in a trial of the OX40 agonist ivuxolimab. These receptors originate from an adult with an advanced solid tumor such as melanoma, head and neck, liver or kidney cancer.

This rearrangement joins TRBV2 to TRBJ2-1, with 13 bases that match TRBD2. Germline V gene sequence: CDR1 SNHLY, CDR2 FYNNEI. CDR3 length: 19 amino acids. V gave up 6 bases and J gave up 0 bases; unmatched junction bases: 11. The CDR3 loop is CASRTSTRTSGSSYNEQFF. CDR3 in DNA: TGTGCCAGCAGGACCAGTACTAGGACTAGCGGGAGCTCCTACAATGAGCAGTTCTTC.

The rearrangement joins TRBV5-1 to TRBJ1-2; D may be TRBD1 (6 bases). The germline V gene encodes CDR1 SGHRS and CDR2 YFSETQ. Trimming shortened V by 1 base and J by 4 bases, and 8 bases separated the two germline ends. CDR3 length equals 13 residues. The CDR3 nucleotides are TGCGCCAGCAGCTTGATGGACAGCTATGGCTACACCTTC. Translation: CASSLMDSYGYTF. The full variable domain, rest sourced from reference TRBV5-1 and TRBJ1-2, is KAGVTQTPRYLIKTRGQQVTLSCSPISGHRSVSWYQQTPGQGLQFLFEYFSETQRNKGNFPGRFSGRQFSNSRSEMNVSTLELGDSALYLCASSLMDSYGYTFGSGTRLTVV.

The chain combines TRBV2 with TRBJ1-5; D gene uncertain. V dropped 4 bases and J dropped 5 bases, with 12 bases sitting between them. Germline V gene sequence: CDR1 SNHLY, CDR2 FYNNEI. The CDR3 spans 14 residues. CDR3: CASSAQSVDQPQHF. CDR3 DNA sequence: TGTGCCAGCAGTGCTCAGAGTGTGGATCAGCCCCAGCATTTT.

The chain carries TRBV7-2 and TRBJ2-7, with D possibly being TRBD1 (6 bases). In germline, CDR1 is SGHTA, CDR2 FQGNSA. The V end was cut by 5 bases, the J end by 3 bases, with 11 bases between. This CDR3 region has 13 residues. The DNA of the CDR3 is TGTGCCAGCAGCACCGGGACACTCTACGAGCAGTACTTC. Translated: CASSTGTLYEQYF.

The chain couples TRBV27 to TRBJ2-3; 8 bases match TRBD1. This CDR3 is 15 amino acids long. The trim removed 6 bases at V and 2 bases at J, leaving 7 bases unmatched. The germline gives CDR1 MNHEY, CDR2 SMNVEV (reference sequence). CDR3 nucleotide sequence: TGTGCCAGCAGACGAGGGACAGGACTCACAGATACGCAGTATTTT. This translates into CASRRGTGLTDTQYF.

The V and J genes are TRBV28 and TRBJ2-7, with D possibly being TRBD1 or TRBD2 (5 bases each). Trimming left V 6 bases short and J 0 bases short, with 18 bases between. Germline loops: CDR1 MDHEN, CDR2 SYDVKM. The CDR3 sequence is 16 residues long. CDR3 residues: CASRSVKGRASYEQYF. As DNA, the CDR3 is TGTGCCAGCAGATCCGTCAAGGGGAGAGCCTCCTACGAGCAGTACTTC.

CDR3 sequence (DNA): TGTGCCAGCTCACCACCGGGATCCACCGGGGAGCTGTTTTTT. This codes for CASSPPGSTGELFF. The J gene is TRBJ2-2, the V gene TRBV18; no reliable D call. The CDR3 consists of 14 residues. V was shortened by 0 bases and J by 4 bases, with 6 bases between the two germline ends. Germline V lookup: CDR1 KGHSH, CDR2 LQKENI.

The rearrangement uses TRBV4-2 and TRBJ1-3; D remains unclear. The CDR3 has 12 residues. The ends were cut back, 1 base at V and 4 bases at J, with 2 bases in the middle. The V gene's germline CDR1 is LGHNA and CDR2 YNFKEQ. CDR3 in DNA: TGTGCCAGCAGCCAAGTGGGAAACACCATATATTTT. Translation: CASSQVGNTIYF.

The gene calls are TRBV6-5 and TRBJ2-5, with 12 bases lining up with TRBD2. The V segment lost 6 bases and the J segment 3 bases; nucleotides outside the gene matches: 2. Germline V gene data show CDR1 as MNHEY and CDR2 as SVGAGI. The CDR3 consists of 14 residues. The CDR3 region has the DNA TGTGCCAGCAGGAGACTAGCGGGGGAAGAGACCCAGTACTTC. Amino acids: CASRRLAGEETQYF.

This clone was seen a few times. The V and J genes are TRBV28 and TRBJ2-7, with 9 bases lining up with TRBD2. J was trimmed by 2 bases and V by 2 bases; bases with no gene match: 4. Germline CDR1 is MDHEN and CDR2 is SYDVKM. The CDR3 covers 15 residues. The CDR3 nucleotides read TGTGCCAGCAGTTTACAGACTAGCGGAGCCTACGAGCAGTACTTC. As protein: CASSLQTSGAYEQYF.

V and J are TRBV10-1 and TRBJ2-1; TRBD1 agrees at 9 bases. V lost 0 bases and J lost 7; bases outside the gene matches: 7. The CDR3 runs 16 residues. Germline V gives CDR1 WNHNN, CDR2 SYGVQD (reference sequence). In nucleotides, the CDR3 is TGCGCCAGCAGTGAGTCTCAAGGACAGGGGAGGAATGAGCAGTTCTTC. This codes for CASSESQGQGRNEQFF.

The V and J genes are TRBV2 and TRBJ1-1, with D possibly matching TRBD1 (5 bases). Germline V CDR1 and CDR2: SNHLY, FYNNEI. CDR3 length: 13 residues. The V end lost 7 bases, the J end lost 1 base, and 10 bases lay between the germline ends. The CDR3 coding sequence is TGTGCCAGCATGGGGGTGGGGAACACTGAAGCTTTCTTT. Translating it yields CASMGVGNTEAFF.

CDR3 DNA: TGTGCCAGCAGAGGGCAGTTTAACACTGAAGCTTTCTTT. Translating gives CASRGQFNTEAFF. The gene calls are TRBV6-6 and TRBJ1-1; no firm D call. This CDR3 comprises 13 residues. Germline CDR1 reads MNHNY; CDR2 reads SVGAGI (reference sequence). Trimming stripped 6 bases from V and 2 bases from J, with 10 bases between.

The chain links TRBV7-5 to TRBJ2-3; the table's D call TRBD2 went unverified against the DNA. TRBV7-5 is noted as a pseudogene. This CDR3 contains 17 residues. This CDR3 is CVRSLDPSGTSTDTQYF. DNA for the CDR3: TGTGTCAGAAGCTTAGATCCTAGCGGGACCAGCACAGATACGCAGTATTTT.

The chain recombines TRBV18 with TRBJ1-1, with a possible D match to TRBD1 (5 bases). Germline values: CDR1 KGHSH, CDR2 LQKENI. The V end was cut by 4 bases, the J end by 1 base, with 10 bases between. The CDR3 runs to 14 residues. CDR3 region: CASSQDTRNTEAFF. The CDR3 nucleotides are TGTGCCAGCTCACAGGACACACGGAACACTGAAGCTTTCTTT.